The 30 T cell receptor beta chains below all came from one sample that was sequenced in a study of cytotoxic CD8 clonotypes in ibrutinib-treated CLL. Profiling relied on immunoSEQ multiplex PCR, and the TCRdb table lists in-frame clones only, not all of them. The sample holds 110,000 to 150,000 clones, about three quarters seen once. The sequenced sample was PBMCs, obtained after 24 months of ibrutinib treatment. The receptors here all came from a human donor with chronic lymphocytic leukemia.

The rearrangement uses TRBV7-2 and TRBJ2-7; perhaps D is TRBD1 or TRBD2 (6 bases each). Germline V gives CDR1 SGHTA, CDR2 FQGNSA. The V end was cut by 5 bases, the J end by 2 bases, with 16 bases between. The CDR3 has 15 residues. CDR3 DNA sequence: TGTGCCAGCAGCAACCGACTAGGGGGTCCCTACGAGCAGTACTTC. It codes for CASSNRLGGPYEQYF.

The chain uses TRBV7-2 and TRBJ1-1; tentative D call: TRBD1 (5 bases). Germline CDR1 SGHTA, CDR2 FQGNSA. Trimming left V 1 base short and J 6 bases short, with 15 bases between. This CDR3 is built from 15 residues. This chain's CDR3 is CASSLVPSRVAEAFF. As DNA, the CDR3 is TGTGCCAGCAGCTTAGTCCCCTCCAGGGTAGCTGAAGCTTTCTTT.

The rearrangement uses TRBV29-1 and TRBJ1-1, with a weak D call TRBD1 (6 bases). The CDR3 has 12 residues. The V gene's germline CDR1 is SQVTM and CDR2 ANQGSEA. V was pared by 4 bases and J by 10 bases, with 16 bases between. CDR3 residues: CSVGGQGGGAFF. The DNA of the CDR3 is TGCAGCGTTGGGGGGCAGGGAGGAGGAGCTTTCTTT.

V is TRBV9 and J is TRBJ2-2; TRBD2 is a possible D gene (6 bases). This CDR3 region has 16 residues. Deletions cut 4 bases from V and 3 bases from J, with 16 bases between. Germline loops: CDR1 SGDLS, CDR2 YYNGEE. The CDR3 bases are TGTGCCAGCAGCCGATCCGGGGGAGAGGACACCGGGGAGCTGTTTTTT. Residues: CASSRSGGEDTGELFF.

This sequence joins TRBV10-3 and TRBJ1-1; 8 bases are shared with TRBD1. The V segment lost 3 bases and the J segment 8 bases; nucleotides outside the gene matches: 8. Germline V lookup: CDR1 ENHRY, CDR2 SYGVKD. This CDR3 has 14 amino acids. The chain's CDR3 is CAISDSQGGAEAFF. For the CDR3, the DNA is TGTGCCATCAGTGACTCACAGGGGGGGGCCGAAGCTTTCTTT.

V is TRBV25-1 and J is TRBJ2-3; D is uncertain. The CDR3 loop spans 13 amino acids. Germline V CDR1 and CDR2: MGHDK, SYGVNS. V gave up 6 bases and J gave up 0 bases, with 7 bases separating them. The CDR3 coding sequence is TGTGCCAGCAGCGCCACAAGCACAGATACGCAGTATTTT. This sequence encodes CASSATSTDTQYF.

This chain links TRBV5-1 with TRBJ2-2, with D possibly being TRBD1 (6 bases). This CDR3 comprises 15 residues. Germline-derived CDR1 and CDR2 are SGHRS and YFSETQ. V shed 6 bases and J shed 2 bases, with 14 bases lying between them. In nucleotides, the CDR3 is TGCGCCAGCAACCCAGGGACACCTAACACCGGGGAGCTGTTTTTT. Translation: CASNPGTPNTGELFF.

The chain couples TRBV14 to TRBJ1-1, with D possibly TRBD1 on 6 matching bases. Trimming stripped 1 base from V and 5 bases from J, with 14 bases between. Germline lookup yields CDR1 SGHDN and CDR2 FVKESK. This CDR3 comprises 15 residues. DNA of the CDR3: TGTGCCAGCAGCCAAGCTCCGGGGGCGCCGACTGAAGCTTTCTTT. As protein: CASSQAPGAPTEAFF.

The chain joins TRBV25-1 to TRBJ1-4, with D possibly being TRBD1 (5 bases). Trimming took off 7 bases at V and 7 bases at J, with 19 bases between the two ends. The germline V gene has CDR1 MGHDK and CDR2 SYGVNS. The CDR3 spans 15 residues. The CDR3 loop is CASTPVGGGSEKLFF. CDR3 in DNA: TGTGCCAGCACCCCGGTTGGGGGGGGGAGTGAAAAACTGTTTTTT.

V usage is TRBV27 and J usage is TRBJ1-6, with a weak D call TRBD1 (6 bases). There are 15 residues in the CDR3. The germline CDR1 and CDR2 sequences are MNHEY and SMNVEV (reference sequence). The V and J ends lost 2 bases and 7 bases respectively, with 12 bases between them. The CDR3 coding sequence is TGTGCCAGCAGTTTAATTTCGCAGGGGAATTCACCCCTCCACTTT. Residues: CASSLISQGNSPLHF.

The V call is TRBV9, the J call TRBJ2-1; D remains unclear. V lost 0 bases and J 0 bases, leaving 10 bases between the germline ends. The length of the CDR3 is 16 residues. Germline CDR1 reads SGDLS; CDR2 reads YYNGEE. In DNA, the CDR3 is TGTGCCAGCAGCGTAGAGGGTAAGAGCTCCTACAATGAGCAGTTCTTC. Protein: CASSVEGKSSYNEQFF.

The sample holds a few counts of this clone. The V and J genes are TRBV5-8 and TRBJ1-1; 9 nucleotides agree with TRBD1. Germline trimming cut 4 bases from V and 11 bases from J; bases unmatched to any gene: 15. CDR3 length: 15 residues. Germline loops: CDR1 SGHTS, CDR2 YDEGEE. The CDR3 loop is CASSKRTGVIVGAFF. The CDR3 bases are TGTGCCAGCAGCAAACGGACAGGGGTGATTGTTGGGGCTTTCTTT.

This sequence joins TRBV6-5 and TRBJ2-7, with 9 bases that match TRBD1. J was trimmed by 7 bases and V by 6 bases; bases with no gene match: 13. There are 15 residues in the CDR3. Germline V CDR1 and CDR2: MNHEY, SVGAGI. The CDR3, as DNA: TGTGCCAGCAGCCCGGGACAGGGAACCCAGGGGGAGCAGTACTTC. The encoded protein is CASSPGQGTQGEQYF.

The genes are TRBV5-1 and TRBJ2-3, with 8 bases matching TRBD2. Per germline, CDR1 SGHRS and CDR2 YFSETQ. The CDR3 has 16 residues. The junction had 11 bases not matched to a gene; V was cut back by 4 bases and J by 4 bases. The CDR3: CASSGSGTSSADTQYF. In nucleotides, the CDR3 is TGCGCCAGCAGCGGATCCGGGACTAGTTCCGCAGATACGCAGTATTTT.

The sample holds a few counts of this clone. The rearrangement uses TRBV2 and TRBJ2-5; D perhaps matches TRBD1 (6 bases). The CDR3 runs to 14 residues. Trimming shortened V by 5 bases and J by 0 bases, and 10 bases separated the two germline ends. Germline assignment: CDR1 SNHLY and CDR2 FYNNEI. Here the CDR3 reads CASSPTGYQETQYF. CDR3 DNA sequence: TGTGCCAGCAGTCCCACAGGGTACCAAGAGACCCAGTACTTC.

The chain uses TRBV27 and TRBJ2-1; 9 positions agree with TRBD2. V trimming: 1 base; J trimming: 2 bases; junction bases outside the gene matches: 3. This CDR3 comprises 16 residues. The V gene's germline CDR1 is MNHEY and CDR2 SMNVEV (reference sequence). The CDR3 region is CASSLWAGGPYNEQFF. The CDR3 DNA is TGTGCCAGCAGTTTATGGGCGGGAGGGCCCTACAATGAGCAGTTCTTC.

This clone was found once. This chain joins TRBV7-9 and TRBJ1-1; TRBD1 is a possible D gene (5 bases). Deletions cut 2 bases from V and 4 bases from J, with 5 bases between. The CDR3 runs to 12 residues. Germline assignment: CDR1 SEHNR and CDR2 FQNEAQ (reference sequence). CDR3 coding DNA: TGTGCCAGCAGCTTAAGGGGCACTGAAGCTTTCTTT. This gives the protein CASSLRGTEAFF.

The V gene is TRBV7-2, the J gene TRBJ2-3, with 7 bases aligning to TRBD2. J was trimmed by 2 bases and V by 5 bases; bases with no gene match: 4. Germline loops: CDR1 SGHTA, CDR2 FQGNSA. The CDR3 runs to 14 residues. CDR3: CASSPRGNTDTQYF. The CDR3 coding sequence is TGTGCCAGCAGCCCGCGGGGGAACACAGATACGCAGTATTTT.

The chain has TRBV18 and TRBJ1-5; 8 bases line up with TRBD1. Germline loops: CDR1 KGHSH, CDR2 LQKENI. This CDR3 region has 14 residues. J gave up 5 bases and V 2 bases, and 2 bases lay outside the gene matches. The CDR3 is CASSPTGGDQPQHF. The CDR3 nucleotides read TGTGCCAGCTCACCAACAGGGGGGGATCAGCCCCAGCATTTT.

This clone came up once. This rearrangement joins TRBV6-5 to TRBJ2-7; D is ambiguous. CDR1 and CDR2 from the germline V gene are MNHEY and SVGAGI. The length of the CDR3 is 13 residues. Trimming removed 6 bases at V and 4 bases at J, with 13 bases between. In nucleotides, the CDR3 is TGTGCCAGCAGAAGAACCGGACCGTACGAGCAGTACTTC. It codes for CASRRTGPYEQYF.

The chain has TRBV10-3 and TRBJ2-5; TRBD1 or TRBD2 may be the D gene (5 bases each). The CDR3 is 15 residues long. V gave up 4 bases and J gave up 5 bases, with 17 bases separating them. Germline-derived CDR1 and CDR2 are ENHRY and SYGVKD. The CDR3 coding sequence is TGTGCCATCAGTGTAGGGGTGGGAGATCCGGAGACCCAGTACTTC. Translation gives CAISVGVGDPETQYF.

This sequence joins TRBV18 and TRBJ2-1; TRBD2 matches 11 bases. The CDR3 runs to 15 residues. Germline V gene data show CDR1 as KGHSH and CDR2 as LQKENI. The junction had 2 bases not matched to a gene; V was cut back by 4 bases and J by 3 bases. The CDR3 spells CASSQTSGGYNEQFF. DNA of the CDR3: TGTGCCAGCTCACAAACTAGCGGGGGCTACAATGAGCAGTTCTTC. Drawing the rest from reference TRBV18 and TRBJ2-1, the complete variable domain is NAGVMQNPRHLVRRRGQEARLRCSPMKGHSHVYWYRQLPEEGLKFMVYLQKENIIDESGMPKERFSAEFPKEGPSILRIQQVVRGDSAAYFCASSQTSGGYNEQFFGPGTRLTVL.

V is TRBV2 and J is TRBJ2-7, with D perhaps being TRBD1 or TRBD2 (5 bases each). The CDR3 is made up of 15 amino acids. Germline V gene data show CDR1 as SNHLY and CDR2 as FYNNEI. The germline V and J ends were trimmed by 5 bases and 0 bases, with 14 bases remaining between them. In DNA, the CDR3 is TGTGCCAGCAGTTACGGGGCAGAGAGCTCCTACGAGCAGTACTTC. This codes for CASSYGAESSYEQYF.

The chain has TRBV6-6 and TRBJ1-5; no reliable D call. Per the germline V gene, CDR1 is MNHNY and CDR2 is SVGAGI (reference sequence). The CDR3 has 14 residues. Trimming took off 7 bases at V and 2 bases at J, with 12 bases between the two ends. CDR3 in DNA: TGTGCCAGCACCCTTCGAGAGGGCAATCAGCCCCAGCATTTT. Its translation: CASTLREGNQPQHF.

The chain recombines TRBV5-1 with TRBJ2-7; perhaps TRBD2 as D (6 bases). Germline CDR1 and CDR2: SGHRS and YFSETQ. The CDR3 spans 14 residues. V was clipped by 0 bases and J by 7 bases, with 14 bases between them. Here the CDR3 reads CASSLGVPAGEQYF. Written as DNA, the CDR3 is TGCGCCAGCAGCTTGGGGGTGCCGGCGGGGGAGCAGTACTTC.

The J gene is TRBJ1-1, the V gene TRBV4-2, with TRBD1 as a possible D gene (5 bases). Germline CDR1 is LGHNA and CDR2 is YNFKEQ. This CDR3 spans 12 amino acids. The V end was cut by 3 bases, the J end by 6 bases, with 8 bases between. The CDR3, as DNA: TGTGCCAGCAGCCACGAAGGGGCTGAAGCTTTCTTT. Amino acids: CASSHEGAEAFF.

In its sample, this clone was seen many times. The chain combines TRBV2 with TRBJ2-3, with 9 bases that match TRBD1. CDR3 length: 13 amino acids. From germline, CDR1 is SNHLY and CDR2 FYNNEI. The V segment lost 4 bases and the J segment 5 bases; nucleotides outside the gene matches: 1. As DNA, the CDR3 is TGTGCCAGCAGTGGGGGACAGGGAGATACGCAGTATTTT. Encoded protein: CASSGGQGDTQYF.

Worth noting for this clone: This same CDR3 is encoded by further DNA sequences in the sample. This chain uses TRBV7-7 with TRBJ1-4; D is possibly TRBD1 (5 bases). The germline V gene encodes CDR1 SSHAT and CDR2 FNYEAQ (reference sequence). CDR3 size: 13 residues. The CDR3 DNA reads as TGTGCTAGTAGCTTAAACCAGGGTGAAAAACTGTTTTTT. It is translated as CASSLNQGEKLFF.

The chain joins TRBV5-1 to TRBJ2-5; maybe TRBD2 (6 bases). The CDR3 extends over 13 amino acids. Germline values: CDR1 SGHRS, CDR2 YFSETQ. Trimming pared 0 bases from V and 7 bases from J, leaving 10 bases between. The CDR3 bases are TGCGCCAGCAGCTTGGCCGCCGGGGGGACCCAGTACTTC. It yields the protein CASSLAAGGTQYF. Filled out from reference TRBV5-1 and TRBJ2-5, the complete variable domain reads KAGVTQTPRYLIKTRGQQVTLSCSPISGHRSVSWYQQTPGQGLQFLFEYFSETQRNKGNFPGRFSGRQFSNSRSEMNVSTLELGDSALYLCASSLAAGGTQYFGPGTRLLVL.

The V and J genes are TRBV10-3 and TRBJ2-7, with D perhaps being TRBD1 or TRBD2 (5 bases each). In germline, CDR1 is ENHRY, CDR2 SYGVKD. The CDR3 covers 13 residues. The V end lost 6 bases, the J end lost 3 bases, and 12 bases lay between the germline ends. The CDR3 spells CAISVGTFYEQYF. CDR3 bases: TGTGCCATCAGCGTCGGGACCTTCTACGAGCAGTACTTC.